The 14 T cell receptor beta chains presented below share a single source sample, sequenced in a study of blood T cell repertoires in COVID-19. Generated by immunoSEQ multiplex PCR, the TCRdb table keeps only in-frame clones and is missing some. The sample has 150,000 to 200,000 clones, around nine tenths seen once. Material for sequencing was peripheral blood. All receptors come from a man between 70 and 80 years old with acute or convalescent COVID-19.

CDR3 in DNA: TGTGCCAGCAGCGCGAACAGGGAGTGGGGTGAAAAACTGTTTTTT. Its protein product is CASSANREWGEKLFF. The V and J genes are TRBV7-6 and TRBJ1-4; a weak D match, TRBD1 (6 bases). The germline CDR1 and CDR2 sequences are SGHVS and FNYEAQ. The CDR3 is 15 amino acids. V was pared by 5 bases and J by 7 bases, with 17 bases between.

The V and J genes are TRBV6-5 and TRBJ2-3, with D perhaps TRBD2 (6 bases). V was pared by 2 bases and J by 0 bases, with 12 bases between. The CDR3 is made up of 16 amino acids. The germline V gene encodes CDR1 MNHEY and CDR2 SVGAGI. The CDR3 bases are TGTGCCAGCAGTTACCTCAGAGGGAGGAGCACAGATACGCAGTATTTT. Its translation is CASSYLRGRSTDTQYF.

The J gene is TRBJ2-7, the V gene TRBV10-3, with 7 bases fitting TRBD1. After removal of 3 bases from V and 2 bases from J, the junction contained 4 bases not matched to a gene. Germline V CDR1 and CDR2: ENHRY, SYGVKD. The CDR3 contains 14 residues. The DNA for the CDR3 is TGTGCCATCAGTGATCGGACAGGTACCTACGAGCAGTACTTC. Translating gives CAISDRTGTYEQYF.

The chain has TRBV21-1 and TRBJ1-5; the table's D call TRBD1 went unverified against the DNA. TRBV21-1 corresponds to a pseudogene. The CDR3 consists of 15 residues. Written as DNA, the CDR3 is TGTGCCAGCAGCAAAGTCCAGGCTAGCAATCAGCCCCAGCATTTT. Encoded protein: CASSKVQASNQPQHF.

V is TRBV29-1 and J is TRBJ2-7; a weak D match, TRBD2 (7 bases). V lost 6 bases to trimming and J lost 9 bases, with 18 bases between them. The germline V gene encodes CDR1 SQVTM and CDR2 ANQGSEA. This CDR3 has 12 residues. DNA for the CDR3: TGCAGCGTGGGGGGGGTACAGGGCATGCAGTACTTC. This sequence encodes CSVGGVQGMQYF.

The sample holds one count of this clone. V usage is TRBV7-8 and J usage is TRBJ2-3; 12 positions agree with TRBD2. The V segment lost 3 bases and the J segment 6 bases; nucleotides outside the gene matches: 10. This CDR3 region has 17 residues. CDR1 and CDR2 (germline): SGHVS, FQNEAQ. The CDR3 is CASSFFLAGGPGDTQYF. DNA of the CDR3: TGTGCCAGCAGCTTCTTCCTAGCGGGAGGGCCAGGTGATACGCAGTATTTT. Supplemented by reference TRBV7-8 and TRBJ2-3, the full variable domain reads GAGVSQSPRYKVAKRGQDVALRCDPISGHVSLFWYQQALGQGPEFLTYFQNEAQLDKSGLPSDRFFAERPEGSVSTLKIQRTQQEDSAVYLCASSFFLAGGPGDTQYFGPGTRLTVL.

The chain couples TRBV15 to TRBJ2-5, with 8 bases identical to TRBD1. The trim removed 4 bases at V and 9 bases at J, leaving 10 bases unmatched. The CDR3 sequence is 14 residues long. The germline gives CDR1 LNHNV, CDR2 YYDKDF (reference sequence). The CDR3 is CATSTRTGSEAQYF. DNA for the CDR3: TGTGCCACCAGCACCCGGACAGGGTCGGAGGCCCAGTACTTC. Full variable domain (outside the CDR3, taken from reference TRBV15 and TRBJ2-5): DAMVIQNPRYQVTQFGKPVTLSCSQTLNHNVMYWYQQKSSQAPKLLFHYYDKDFNNEADTPDNFQSRRPNTSFCFLDIRSPGLGDTAMYLCATSTRTGSEAQYFGPGTRLLVL.

The CDR3 region has the DNA TGTGCCAGCACTCTGCGGCTAGCGGGGGGCTCAGTCCCCTACGAGCAGTACTTC. Its translation is CASTLRLAGGSVPYEQYF. The chain couples TRBV27 to TRBJ2-7; TRBD2 aligns across 11 bases. The V gene's germline CDR1 is MNHEY and CDR2 SMNVEV (reference sequence). This CDR3 has 18 amino acids. The trim removed 7 bases at V and 2 bases at J, leaving 16 bases unmatched.

CDR3 residues: CASSIGPRLDNEQFF. CDR3 bases: TGTGCCAGTAGTATAGGTCCGAGACTAGACAATGAGCAGTTCTTC. The chain carries TRBV19 and TRBJ2-1, with D possibly matching TRBD2 (6 bases). The germline V gene encodes CDR1 LNHDA and CDR2 SQIVND (reference sequence). The CDR3 spans 15 residues. Trimming shortened V by 1 base and J by 5 bases, and 12 bases separated the two germline ends.

The CDR3: CASSLGPNADTQYF. CDR3 nucleotide sequence: TGTGCCAGCAGCTTAGGGCCGAACGCAGATACGCAGTATTTT. V and J are TRBV11-3 and TRBJ2-3; D is ambiguous. CDR1 and CDR2 (germline): SGHNT, YENEEA. The CDR3 covers 14 residues. Trimming left V 1 base short and J 4 bases short, with 9 bases between.

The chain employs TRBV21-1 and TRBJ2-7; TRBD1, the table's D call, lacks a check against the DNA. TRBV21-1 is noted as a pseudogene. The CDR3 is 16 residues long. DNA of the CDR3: TGTGCCAGCAGCAAAGGATCGGGGCAGGGGGGAAAGGGACAGTACTTC. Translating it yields CASSKGSGQGGKGQYF.

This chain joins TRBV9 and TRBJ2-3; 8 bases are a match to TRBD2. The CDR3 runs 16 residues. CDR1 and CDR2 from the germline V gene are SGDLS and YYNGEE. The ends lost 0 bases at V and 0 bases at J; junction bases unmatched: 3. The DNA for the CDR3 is TGTGCCAGCAGCGTAGGGCGGGGGGCAAGCACAGATACGCAGTATTTT. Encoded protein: CASSVGRGASTDTQYF.

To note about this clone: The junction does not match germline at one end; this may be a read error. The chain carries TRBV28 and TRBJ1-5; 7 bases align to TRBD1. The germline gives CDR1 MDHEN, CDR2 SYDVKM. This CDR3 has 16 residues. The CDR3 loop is CASSSGQRGVNHPQHF. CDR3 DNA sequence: TGTGCCAGCAGTTCGGGACAGCGCGGGGTCAATCACCCCCAGCATTTT.

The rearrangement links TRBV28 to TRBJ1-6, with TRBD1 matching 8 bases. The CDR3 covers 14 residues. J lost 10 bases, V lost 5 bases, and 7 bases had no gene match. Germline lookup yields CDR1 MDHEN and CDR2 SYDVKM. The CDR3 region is CASSLTGAYSPLHF. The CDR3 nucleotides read TGTGCCAGCAGTCTGACAGGGGCATACTCACCCCTCCACTTT.